This passage covers 25 T cell receptor beta chains from one sample sequenced in a study of blood T cell repertoires in COVID-19. TCRdb keeps only in-frame clones here, not all; method: immunoSEQ multiplex PCR. The sample consists of some 56,000 clones, approximately 81% of them appearing once. Specimen: peripheral blood. These receptors were obtained from a woman aged 80 or over with acute or convalescent COVID-19.

This clone was seen a handful of times. V usage is TRBV5-1 and J usage is TRBJ2-7, with 9 bases aligning to TRBD1. The CDR3 runs 16 residues. Germline V gives CDR1 SGHRS, CDR2 YFSETQ. Trimming at V came to 1 base and at J to 5 bases, leaving 10 bases not matched to a gene. The CDR3 region has the DNA TGCGCCAGCAGCTTGTATTCCGGGACAGGGCGTGACGAGCAGTACTTC. This translates into CASSLYSGTGRDEQYF.

This chain joins TRBV5-1 and TRBJ1-4, with TRBD1 matching 10 bases. There are 15 residues in the CDR3. J gave up 7 bases and V 0 bases, and 3 bases lay outside the gene matches. Germline V lookup: CDR1 SGHRS, CDR2 YFSETQ. The DNA of the CDR3 is TGCGCCAGCAGCTTGGGACAGGGGGCAGGTGAAAAACTGTTTTTT. It codes for CASSLGQGAGEKLFF.

The chain couples TRBV11-2 to TRBJ1-2, with 10 positions matching TRBD1. The J segment lost 7 bases and the V segment lost 4 bases, leaving 15 bases of the junction unmatched. Germline V gene data show CDR1 as SGHAT and CDR2 as FQNNGV. This CDR3 comprises 17 residues. DNA of the CDR3: TGTGCCAGCAGCTCCATTGGGACTCGACAGGGGGCAGTTGGCTACACCTTC. Protein: CASSSIGTRQGAVGYTF.

The V gene is TRBV5-4, the J gene TRBJ1-1, with 7 bases fitting TRBD1. After removal of 4 bases from V and 11 bases from J, the junction contained 11 bases not matched to a gene. CDR1 SGHNT and CDR2 YYREEE come from the germline V gene (reference sequence). This CDR3 has 13 amino acids. The CDR3 sequence is CASSMTGSLEAFF. The CDR3, as DNA: TGTGCCAGCAGCATGACAGGGTCATTAGAGGCTTTCTTT. The entire variable domain, with the rest obtained from reference TRBV5-4 and TRBJ1-1, is as follows: ETGVTQSPTHLIKTRGQQVTLRCSSQSGHNTVSWYQQALGQGPQFIFQYYREEENGRGNFPPRFSGLQFPNYSSELNVNALELDDSALYLCASSMTGSLEAFFGQGTRLTVV.

The chain couples TRBV5-1 to TRBJ2-1; 16 bases are shared with TRBD2. This CDR3 is 16 amino acids long. V was pared by 0 bases and J by 10 bases, with 4 bases of the junction left unmatched. CDR1 is SGHRS, CDR2 YFSETQ, per germline. The CDR3 nucleotides read TGCGCCAGCAGCTTGGGAGGGACTAGCGGGGGGGACGAGCAGTTCTTC. This gives the protein CASSLGGTSGGDEQFF.

The chain is built from TRBV13 and TRBJ2-4; possible D gene TRBD2, 5 bases. Germline CDR1 is PRHDT and CDR2 is FYEKMQ (reference sequence). Trimming stripped 4 bases from V and 0 bases from J, with 10 bases between. The CDR3 totals 15 residues. The CDR3 sequence: CASSSARVAKNIQYF. CDR3 coding DNA: TGTGCCAGCAGCTCAGCGCGGGTAGCCAAAAACATTCAGTACTTC. Full variable domain (rest looked up from reference TRBV13 and TRBJ2-4): AAGVIQSPRHLIKEKRETATLKCYPIPRHDTVYWYQQGPGQDPQFLISFYEKMQSDKGSIPDRFSAQQFSDYHSELNMSSLELGDSALYFCASSSARVAKNIQYFGAGTRLSVL.

This clone was recorded a few times. The chain carries TRBV29-1 and TRBJ2-3; a weak D match, TRBD2 (7 bases). Germline V CDR1 and CDR2: SQVTM, ANQGSEA. The CDR3 runs to 15 residues. The V gene lost 3 bases and the J gene lost 3 bases, with 16 bases spanning the gap. CDR3 nucleotide sequence: TGCAGCGTTGACGGACCGGGGGGCCAGACAGATACGCAGTATTTT. This gives the protein CSVDGPGGQTDTQYF.

Only one count was recorded for this clone. The chain links TRBV30 to TRBJ1-1, with TRBD1 matching 7 bases. V lost 3 bases and J lost 1; bases outside the gene matches: 2. The CDR3 totals 13 residues. Germline V CDR1 and CDR2: GTSNPN, SVGIG (reference sequence). CDR3: CAWRRQGNTEAFF. The CDR3 bases are TGTGCCTGGAGGAGACAGGGGAACACTGAAGCTTTCTTT.

V and J are TRBV6-2 or TRBV6-3 and TRBJ2-5; D not resolved. Germline-derived CDR1 and CDR2 are MNHEY and SVGEGT. Trimming left V 4 bases short and J 4 bases short, with 22 bases between. The CDR3 length is 17 residues. Here the CDR3 reads CASSFPTRSPDRETQYF. Here the CDR3 DNA reads TGTGCCAGCAGTTTTCCTACCCGGTCCCCTGATCGAGAGACCCAGTACTTC.

The CDR3 DNA sequence: TGTGCCAGCTCGCAGGGACAGGCCCTCTTCTACGAGCAGTACTTC. Translation: CASSQGQALFYEQYF. The J gene is TRBJ2-7, the V gene TRBV18, with TRBD1 matching 8 bases. Germline V CDR1 and CDR2: KGHSH, LQKENI. V lost 6 bases, J lost 3 bases, and 10 bases stayed unmatched. This CDR3 has 15 residues.

The chain couples TRBV6-5 to TRBJ1-6; TRBD1 is a possible D gene (6 bases). V lost 10 bases and J lost 13, with 26 bases in between. CDR3 length equals 15 residues. CDR1 and CDR2 from the germline V gene are MNHEY and SVGAGI. The CDR3 reads CAISPGGLRGPPLHF. The CDR3 DNA reads TGTGCCATTTCCCCGGGGGGGCTTAGAGGTCCCCCCCTCCACTTT.

Only a few counts were recorded for this clone. The gene calls are TRBV5-4 and TRBJ1-2; 10 nucleotides line up with TRBD1. The V gene end was trimmed by 4 bases and the J gene end by 7 bases; junction bases not matched to a gene: 4. Germline loops: CDR1 SGHNT, CDR2 YYREEE (reference sequence). The CDR3 consists of 13 residues. Here the CDR3 DNA reads TGTGCCAGCAGCCCCGGGACAGGGGTTGGCTACACCTTC. Amino acids: CASSPGTGVGYTF.

This sequence joins TRBV5-4 and TRBJ2-2; TRBD2 agrees at 9 bases. Germline V gene lookup returns CDR1 SGHNT and CDR2 YYREEE (reference sequence). V shed 0 bases, J shed 8 bases, and the junction held 8 bases outside the gene matches. This CDR3 spans 16 amino acids. This CDR3 reads CASSLGSGGPLGELFF. The CDR3, as DNA: TGTGCCAGCAGCTTGGGTAGCGGGGGACCTTTAGGGGAGCTGTTTTTT. Based on the CDR3 plus reference TRBV5-4 and TRBJ2-2, the full variable domain is ETGVTQSPTHLIKTRGQQVTLRCSSQSGHNTVSWYQQALGQGPQFIFQYYREEENGRGNFPPRFSGLQFPNYSSELNVNALELDDSALYLCASSLGSGGPLGELFFGEGSRLTVL.

This sequence joins TRBV19 and TRBJ2-2; D gene uncertain. CDR3 length: 12 amino acids. CDR1 and CDR2 (germline): LNHDA, SQIVND (reference sequence). With 6 bases removed from V and 5 bases from J, the gap between germline ends came to 7 bases. This CDR3 is CASRADTGELFF. CDR3 DNA: TGTGCCAGTAGGGCCGATACCGGGGAGCTGTTTTTT.

The CDR3 sequence: CASSSNFGLAGKETQYF. The CDR3 coding sequence is TGTGCCAGCAGCTCCAATTTTGGACTAGCGGGGAAAGAGACCCAGTACTTC. The V and J genes are TRBV7-8 and TRBJ2-5; 12 bases agree with TRBD2. With 4 bases clipped from V and 3 bases from J, the junction kept 9 bases outside the gene matches. The CDR3 runs to 17 residues. Germline V gene data show CDR1 as SGHVS and CDR2 as FQNEAQ.

V and J are TRBV29-1 and TRBJ2-3; D remains unclear. CDR1 is SQVTM, CDR2 ANQGSEA, per germline. The CDR3 is made up of 13 amino acids. Deletions cut 1 base from V and 3 bases from J, with 8 bases between. The CDR3, as DNA: TGCAGCGTTGAAGTGGGCAGAACAGATACGCAGTATTTT. This encodes CSVEVGRTDTQYF.

V is TRBV3-1 (or the pseudogene TRBV3-2) and J is TRBJ1-6, with D possibly being TRBD1 (6 bases). The germline CDR1 and CDR2 sequences are LGHDT and YNNKEL (reference sequence). Trimming left V 3 bases short and J 6 bases short, with 15 bases between. This CDR3 contains 16 residues. This CDR3 is CASSQGGGASNSPLHF. In nucleotides, the CDR3 is TGTGCCAGCAGCCAGGGGGGGGGCGCATCTAATTCACCCCTCCACTTT.

The chain combines TRBV18 with TRBJ1-4; no reliable D call. CDR1 is KGHSH, CDR2 LQKENI, per germline. V was trimmed by 3 bases and J by 6 bases, leaving 8 bases between them. The CDR3 is made up of 13 amino acids. CDR3 sequence (DNA): TGTGCCAGCTCACCGTACGGAGATGAAAAACTGTTTTTT. Translation: CASSPYGDEKLFF.

The CDR3 here is CASSQPQGRNQPQHF. The CDR3 region has the DNA TGCGCCAGCAGTCAACCTCAGGGGCGCAATCAGCCCCAGCATTTT. The J gene is TRBJ1-5, the V gene TRBV23-1; D might be TRBD1 (6 bases). TRBV23-1 is classed as an ORF, of uncertain function. The CDR3 sequence is 15 residues long. V lost 2 bases and J lost 2, with 10 bases in between.

This clone has a count of ten or more. V is TRBV5-1 and J is TRBJ1-2, with D perhaps TRBD1 (5 bases). CDR1 and CDR2 (germline): SGHRS, YFSETQ. This CDR3 spans 12 amino acids. V was pared by 4 bases and J by 2 bases, with 6 bases between. CDR3 DNA: TGCGCCAGCAGCACAGGAAACTATGGCTACACCTTC. Translation: CASSTGNYGYTF. The full variable domain, completed using reference TRBV5-1 and TRBJ1-2, is KAGVTQTPRYLIKTRGQQVTLSCSPISGHRSVSWYQQTPGQGLQFLFEYFSETQRNKGNFPGRFSGRQFSNSRSEMNVSTLELGDSALYLCASSTGNYGYTFGSGTRLTVV.

This chain connects TRBV5-1 to TRBJ1-3; D gene ambiguous. The germline V gene has CDR1 SGHRS and CDR2 YFSETQ. V was cut by 4 bases and J by 0 bases, with 11 bases left in between. The CDR3 loop spans 15 amino acids. Written as DNA, the CDR3 is TGCGCCAGCAGCCTCCCGCGGGGCTCTGGAAACACCATATATTTT. Amino acid sequence: CASSLPRGSGNTIYF.

This chain links TRBV19 with TRBJ1-5, with D tentatively TRBD1 (6 bases). CDR1 LNHDA and CDR2 SQIVND come from the germline V gene (reference sequence). The ends were cut back, 6 bases at V and 5 bases at J, with 8 bases in the middle. CDR3 length: 12 amino acids. CDR3: CASSGQYQPQHF. CDR3 DNA: TGTGCCAGTAGCGGACAGTATCAGCCCCAGCATTTT.

The chain joins TRBV3-1 (or the pseudogene TRBV3-2) to TRBJ1-1, with D possibly being TRBD1 (5 bases). CDR1 and CDR2 from the germline V gene are LGHDT and YNNKEL (reference sequence). Between the trimmed V and J ends, which lost 5 bases and 3 bases, there was a span of 10 bases. There are 13 residues in the CDR3. The CDR3 DNA sequence: TGTGCCAGCAGCACGACAGAGGACACTGAAGCTTTCTTT. Protein sequence: CASSTTEDTEAFF.

The CDR3 nucleotides are TGTGCCAGCAGCCCGGCGGGACGGAACTATGGCTACACCTTC. Amino acid sequence: CASSPAGRNYGYTF. The chain has TRBV7-2 and TRBJ1-2; D may be TRBD1 (5 bases). The CDR3 sequence is 14 residues long. The ends were cut back, 5 bases at V and 2 bases at J, with 12 bases in the middle. The germline gives CDR1 SGHTA, CDR2 FQGNSA.

The rearrangement joins TRBV11-2 to TRBJ2-5, with 7 nucleotides matching TRBD2. J was trimmed by 3 bases and V by 4 bases; bases with no gene match: 2. There are 13 residues in the CDR3. From germline, CDR1 is SGHAT and CDR2 FQNNGV. DNA of the CDR3: TGTGCCAGCAGCTCCGGGACTAAAGAGACCCAGTACTTC. Its protein is CASSSGTKETQYF. Filled out from reference TRBV11-2 and TRBJ2-5, the complete variable domain reads EAGVAQSPRYKIIEKRQSVAFWCNPISGHATLYWYQQILGQGPKLLIQFQNNGVVDDSQLPKDRFSAERLKGVDSTLKIQPAKLEDSAVYLCASSSGTKETQYFGPGTRLLVL.